This T cell receptor beta chain was sequenced for a study of early T cells in non-severe SARS-CoV-2 infection. Study as a whole: The authors sequenced bulk RNA from unsorted whole blood, leaving chains unpaired.

Overall study findings and caveats: A preference for anti-spike CD8 responses marked VDJdb matching, which missed private and CD4 specificities.

Remarks on this clonotype: The antigen is undetermined.

Individual cDNA molecules were tagged with unique molecular identifiers, the study reported. TCRdb called the 5' RACE reads again in MiXCR, with one record for every CDR3 protein. Here the sample spans 75,000 to 80,000 distinct CDR3 sequences, about 16% being singletons. The CDR3 covers 15 residues. Germline trimming cut 7 bases from V and 5 bases from J; bases unmatched to any gene: 13. Germline assignment: CDR1 MDHEN and CDR2 SYDVKM. The rearrangement links TRBV28 to TRBJ2-7; 8 nucleotides align to TRBD2. The origin of this receptor is an adult who was a healthcare worker with PCR-confirmed SARS-CoV-2 infection or an uninfected control (not recorded which). Sequenced material: whole blood. In DNA, the CDR3 is TGTGCCAGCAAAAGCATAGCGGGGCCCTCTGACGAGCAGTACTTC. Its protein is CASKSIAGPSDEQYF.